These T cell receptor beta chains were read from a single sample in a study of blood T cell repertoires in COVID-19. The method was immunoSEQ multiplex PCR; TCRdb's version includes in-frame clones alone and lacks a portion of them. The table lists some 300,000 clones, around 90% of them singletons. Material: PBMCs or T cells enriched from blood (not recorded which). All receptors derive from a woman aged 30 to 39 who had recovered from COVID-19. The CDR3 runs from the conserved cysteine through the conserved F or W. D genes are given only for firm matches. Not every row has a clone size; where given, it reads once, few, many or a size class.

J gene | clone size | D gene | V gene | CDR3 protein | CDR3 DNA
TRBJ2-7 | - | - | TRBV10-1 | CARLLTEPYEQYF | TGCGCCCGATTACTGACAGAACCCTACGAGCAGTACTTC
TRBJ2-5 | - | TRBD1 | TRBV13 | CASSRTGVETQYF | TGTGCCAGCAGCCGGACAGGGGTGGAGACCCAGTACTTC
TRBJ2-5 | - | - | TRBV5-4 | CASSYGAVQETQYF | TGTGCCAGCAGCTACGGAGCGGTCCAAGAGACCCAGTACTTC
TRBJ2-7 | - | TRBD1 | TRBV9 | CASSGRTGPYEQYF | TGTGCCAGCAGCGGACGGACAGGGCCGTACGAGCAGTACTTC
TRBJ1-1 | - | - | TRBV12-3/TRBV12-4 | CASCVVAAGEAFF | TGTGCCAGCTGTGTTGTGGCTGCGGGTGAAGCTTTCTTT
TRBJ2-7 | - | TRBD2 | TRBV5-1 | CASSMTSGRTGEQYF | TGCGCCAGCAGCATGACTAGCGGGAGGACGGGTGAGCAGTACTTC
TRBJ1-2 | - | TRBD1 | TRBV4-3 | CASSQEGSGGPNYGYTF | TGCGCCAGCAGCCAAGAAGGTTCAGGGGGCCCGAACTATGGCTACACCTTC
TRBJ2-1 | - | TRBD2 | TRBV3-1/TRBV3-2 | CASSQGPLYSNREEPPHNEQFF | TGTGCCAGCAGCCAAGGCCCCTTGTATAGTAATCGGGAGGAGCCCCCACACAATGAGCAGTTCTTC
TRBJ2-7 | - | - | TRBV5-4 | CASSFRGSSYEQYF | TGTGCCAGCAGCTTTAGGGGTTCTTCCTACGAGCAGTACTTC
TRBJ2-1 | - | TRBD2 | TRBV7-2 | CASSLAWTRVDNEQFF | TGTGCCAGCAGCTTAGCGTGGACTAGGGTTGATAATGAGCAGTTCTTC
TRBJ1-2 | - | TRBD1 | TRBV19 | CASSSRDRGPDSGYTF | TGTGCCAGTAGTAGCCGGGACAGGGGCCCCGACTCGGGCTACACCTTC
TRBJ2-7 | - | TRBD1 | TRBV7-8 | CASSSLWTGNYEQYF | TGTGCCAGCAGTTCTCTCTGGACAGGAAACTACGAGCAGTACTTC
TRBJ1-3 | - | - | TRBV28 | CASSLGGSGNTIYF | TGTGCCAGCAGTTTAGGCGGCTCTGGAAACACCATATATTTT
TRBJ1-6 | once | - | TRBV6-5 | CASRGGLNSPLHF | TGTGCCAGCAGAGGGGGTTTAAATTCACCCCTCCACTTT
TRBJ2-2 | - | - | TRBV27 | CASSSARGNEGLFF | TGTGCCAGCAGTTCCGCACGGGGGAATGAAGGGCTGTTTTTT
TRBJ2-1 | - | - | TRBV27 | CASSKQGYNEQFF | TGTGCCAGCAGTAAACAGGGTTACAATGAGCAGTTCTTC
TRBJ1-2 | - | TRBD1 | TRBV6-6 | CASRPPRTGRDGYTF | TGTGCCAGCAGACCACCCCGGACAGGGAGGGATGGCTACACCTTC
TRBJ2-3 | once | - | TRBV24-1 | CATSQYSLPDTQYF | TGTGCCACCAGTCAGTATAGCCTTCCAGATACGCAGTATTTT
TRBJ2-7 | - | - | TRBV28 | CASALGGLRVEQYF | TGTGCCAGCGCCCTGGGGGGGCTTAGGGTCGAGCAGTACTTC
TRBJ1-2 | - | - | TRBV10-3 | CAIPAINRDRGYTF | TGTGCCATACCGGCTATCAACCGGGATCGTGGCTACACCTTC
TRBJ1-1 | - | - | TRBV19 | CASSFPGFAEAFF | TGTGCCAGTAGTTTTCCAGGGTTCGCTGAAGCTTTCTTT
TRBJ1-1 | once | TRBD1 | TRBV24-1 | CATSDTRQGSTEAFF | TGTGCCACCAGTGATACTAGACAGGGCAGCACTGAAGCTTTCTTT
TRBJ2-2 | - | - | TRBV4-1 | CASSSYRDAGELFF | TGCGCCAGCAGCTCTTACAGGGACGCCGGGGAGCTGTTTTTT
TRBJ2-1 | - | TRBD2 | TRBV5-1 | CASSFLAGTYNEQFF | TGCGCCAGCAGCTTCCTAGCGGGGACATACAATGAGCAGTTCTTC
TRBJ2-7 | - | - | TRBV29-1 | CSVAVSYEQYF | TGCAGCGTTGCCGTATCCTACGAGCAGTACTTC
TRBJ1-4 | - | - | TRBV24-1 | CATSDPGTSNEKLFF | TGTGCCACCAGTGACCCCGGGACAAGTAATGAAAAACTGTTTTTT
TRBJ1-1 | - | - | TRBV9 | CASSGRQVDTEAFF | TGTGCCAGCAGCGGCAGACAGGTTGACACTGAAGCTTTCTTT
TRBJ2-5 | - | TRBD2 | TRBV2 | CASRGGRLETQYF | TGTGCCAGCAGGGGCGGGAGGTTGGAGACCCAGTACTTC
TRBJ2-3 | - | - | TRBV7-3 | CASSPAGDTQYF | TGTGCCAGCAGCCCAGCGGGAGATACGCAGTATTTT
TRBJ1-4 | - | - | TRBV27 | CASSGIGATNEKLFF | TGTGCCAGCAGTGGCATCGGGGCAACTAATGAAAAACTGTTTTTT
TRBJ2-1 | - | - | TRBV27 | CASSSLLAHPYNEQFF | TGTGCCAGCAGTTCCCTACTCGCCCATCCCTACAATGAGCAGTTCTTC
TRBJ2-1 | - | TRBD2 | TRBV5-1 | CASSFLGGRADEQFF | TGCGCCAGCAGCTTTTTGGGCGGGAGGGCGGATGAGCAGTTCTTC
TRBJ1-4 | - | TRBD1 | TRBV27 | CASSLSQGDEKLFF | TGTGCCAGCAGTTTATCACAGGGGGATGAAAAACTGTTTTTT
TRBJ1-2 | once | - | TRBV28 | CASSSHPDGLYGYTF | TGTGCCAGCAGTTCACACCCGGATGGGCTCTATGGCTACACCTTC
TRBJ1-1 | - | TRBD1 | TRBV28 | CASSLRGHRDSRRIEAFF | TGTGCCAGCAGTTTAAGAGGCCATCGGGACAGCAGAAGAATTGAAGCTTTCTTT
TRBJ2-2 | - | TRBD2 | TRBV25-1 | CASEGLAGEAVNTGELFF | TGTGCCAGCGAAGGACTAGCGGGAGAGGCTGTGAACACCGGGGAGCTGTTTTTT
TRBJ2-2 | - | TRBD1 | TRBV11-3 | CASSLGGDRAGPELFF | TGTGCCAGCAGCTTAGGGGGGGACAGGGCCGGGCCGGAGCTGTTTTTT
TRBJ2-5 | - | - | TRBV28 | CASDSSEGRETQYF | TGTGCCAGCGACTCTAGCGAAGGGCGAGAGACCCAGTACTTC
TRBJ1-5 | - | - | TRBV2 | CASREYRDQPQHF | TGTGCCAGCAGGGAATACAGGGATCAGCCCCAGCATTTT
TRBJ2-2 | - | TRBD2 | TRBV7-3 | CASSLRSSGRSNTGELFF | TGTGCCAGCAGCTTAAGATCTAGCGGGAGATCGAACACCGGGGAGCTGTTTTTT
TRBJ2-2 | few | TRBD2 | TRBV5-4 | CAFSPGLAGDGELFF | TGTGCCTTTTCCCCGGGACTAGCGGGTGACGGGGAGCTGTTTTTT
TRBJ1-1 | - | - | TRBV28 | CASSPVGAFGTEAFF | TGTGCCAGCAGTCCCGTCGGTGCCTTCGGGACTGAAGCTTTCTTT
TRBJ1-6 | few | TRBD1 | TRBV5-1 | CASSLDFGTGSSYNSPLHF | TGCGCCAGCAGCTTGGATTTTGGGACAGGGAGCTCCTATAATTCACCCCTCCACTTT
TRBJ1-1 | - | - | TRBV4-3 | CASSHAAADYTEAFF | TGCGCCAGCAGCCATGCCGCGGCAGACTACACTGAAGCTTTCTTT
TRBJ2-1 | - | - | TRBV6-5 | CASSHSGTSNNEQFF | TGTGCCAGCTCACACAGTGGTACCAGCAACAATGAGCAGTTCTTC
TRBJ2-6 | - | TRBD2 | TRBV28 | CASSLTSPSGANVLTF | TGTGCCAGCAGTTTGACTAGCCCCTCTGGGGCCAACGTCCTGACTTTC
TRBJ1-5 | few | TRBD1 | TRBV5-1 | CASSLTGAGSQPQHF | TGCGCCAGCAGTTTAACAGGGGCCGGGAGTCAGCCCCAGCATTTT
TRBJ2-7 | - | TRBD1 | TRBV18 | CASSPGQGADYEQYF | TGTGCCAGCTCACCCGGACAGGGGGCTGACTACGAGCAGTACTTC